This T cell receptor beta chain appears in the sequencing data of a study of blood T cell repertoires in COVID-19. TCRdb's copy holds only in-frame clones and misses some; the assay was immunoSEQ multiplex PCR. The sample lists approximately 150,000 clones, 80% to 90% occurring once. The CDR3 spans 14 residues. Trimming removed 4 bases from V and 5 bases from J; junction bases left unmatched: 7. The germline V gene has CDR1 MNHEY and CDR2 SVGAGI. This chain uses TRBV6-5 with TRBJ1-2; 7 nucleotides line up with TRBD1. Sequencing was performed on peripheral blood. The origin of this receptor is a woman aged 55-69 years with active COVID-19. The CDR3 reads CASSSPARGYGYTF. Here the CDR3 DNA reads TGTGCCAGCAGTTCCCCGGCCAGGGGGTATGGCTACACCTTC.